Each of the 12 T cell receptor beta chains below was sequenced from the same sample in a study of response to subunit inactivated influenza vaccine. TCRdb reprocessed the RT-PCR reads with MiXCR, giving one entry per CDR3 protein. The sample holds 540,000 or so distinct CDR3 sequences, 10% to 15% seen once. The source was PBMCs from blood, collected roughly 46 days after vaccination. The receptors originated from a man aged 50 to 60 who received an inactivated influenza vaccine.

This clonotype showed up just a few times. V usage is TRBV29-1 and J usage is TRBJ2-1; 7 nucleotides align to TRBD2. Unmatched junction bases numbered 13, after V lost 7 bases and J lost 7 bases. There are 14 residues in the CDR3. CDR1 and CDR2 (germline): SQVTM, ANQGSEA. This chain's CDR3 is CSAIPGTNTNEQFF. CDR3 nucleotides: TGCAGCGCCATCCCCGGGACTAACACTAATGAGCAGTTCTTC.

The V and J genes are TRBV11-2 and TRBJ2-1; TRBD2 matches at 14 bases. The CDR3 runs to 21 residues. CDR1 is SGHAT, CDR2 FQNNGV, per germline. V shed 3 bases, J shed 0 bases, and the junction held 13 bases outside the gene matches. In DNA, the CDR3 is TGTGCCAGCAGCTTCGACCGGCGACTAGCGGGGGGGGGTGACTCCTACAATGAGCAGTTCTTC. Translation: CASSFDRRLAGGGDSYNEQFF.

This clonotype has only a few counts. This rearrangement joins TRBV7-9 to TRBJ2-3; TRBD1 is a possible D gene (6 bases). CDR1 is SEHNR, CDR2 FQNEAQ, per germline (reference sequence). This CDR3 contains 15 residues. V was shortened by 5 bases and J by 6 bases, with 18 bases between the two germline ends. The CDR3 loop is CASSAWAGVTDTQYF. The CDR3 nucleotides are TGTGCCAGCAGCGCCTGGGCAGGGGTAACTGATACGCAGTATTTT. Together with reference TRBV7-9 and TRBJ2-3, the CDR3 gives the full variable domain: DTGVSQNPRHKITKRGQNVTFRCDPISEHNRLYWYRQTLGQGPEFLTYFQNEAQLEKSRLLSDRFSAERPKGSFSTLEIQRTEQGDSAMYLCASSAWAGVTDTQYFGPGTRLTVL.

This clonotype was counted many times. CDR3 bases: TGTGCCAGCAGCTCCAGGACTAGCGGGGGGACAAGCTCCTACAATGAGCAGTTCTTC. This encodes CASSSRTSGGTSSYNEQFF. The rearrangement links TRBV7-8 to TRBJ2-1; 14 nucleotides agree with TRBD2. This CDR3 region has 19 residues. The germline V gene has CDR1 SGHVS and CDR2 FQNEAQ. The trim removed 4 bases at V and 0 bases at J, leaving 8 bases unmatched.

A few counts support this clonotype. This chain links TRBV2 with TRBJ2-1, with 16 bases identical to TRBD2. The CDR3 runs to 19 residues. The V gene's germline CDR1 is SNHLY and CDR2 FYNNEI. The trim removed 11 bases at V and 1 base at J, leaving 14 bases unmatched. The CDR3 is CACCSGTSGRARSYNEQFF. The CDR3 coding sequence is TGTGCCTGCTGTTCAGGGACTAGCGGGAGGGCCAGGTCCTACAATGAGCAGTTCTTC.

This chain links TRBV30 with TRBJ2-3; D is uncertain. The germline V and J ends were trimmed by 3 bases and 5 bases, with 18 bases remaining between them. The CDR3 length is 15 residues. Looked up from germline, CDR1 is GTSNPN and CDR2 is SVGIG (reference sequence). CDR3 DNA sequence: TGTGCCTGGAGCCTTCAAGAGTCCTACATAGATACGCAGTATTTT. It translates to CAWSLQESYIDTQYF. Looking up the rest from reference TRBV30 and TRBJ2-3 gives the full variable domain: SQTIHQWPATLVQPVGSPLSLECTVEGTSNPNLYWYRQAAGRGLQLLFYSVGIGQISSEVPQNLSASRPQDRQFILSSKKLLLSDSGFYLCAWSLQESYIDTQYFGPGTRLTVL.

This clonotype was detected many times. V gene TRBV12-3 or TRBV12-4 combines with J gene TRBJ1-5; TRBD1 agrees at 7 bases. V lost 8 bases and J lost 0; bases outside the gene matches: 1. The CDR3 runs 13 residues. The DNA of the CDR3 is TGTGCCAGCGGACAGGCTAGCAATCAGCCCCAGCATTTT. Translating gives CASGQASNQPQHF.

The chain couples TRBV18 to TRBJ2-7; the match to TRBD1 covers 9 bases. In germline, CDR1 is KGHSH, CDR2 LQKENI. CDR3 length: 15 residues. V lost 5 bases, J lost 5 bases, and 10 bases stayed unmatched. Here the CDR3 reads CASSSTGTGFHEQYF. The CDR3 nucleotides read TGTGCCAGCTCATCGACCGGGACAGGGTTCCACGAGCAGTACTTC.

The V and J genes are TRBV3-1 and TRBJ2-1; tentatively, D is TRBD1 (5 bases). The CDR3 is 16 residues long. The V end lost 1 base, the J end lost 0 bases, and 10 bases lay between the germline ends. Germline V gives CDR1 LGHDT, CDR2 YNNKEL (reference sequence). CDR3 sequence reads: CASSQGWGPSYNEQFF. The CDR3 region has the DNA TGTGCCAGCAGCCAAGGATGGGGCCCCTCCTACAATGAGCAGTTCTTC.

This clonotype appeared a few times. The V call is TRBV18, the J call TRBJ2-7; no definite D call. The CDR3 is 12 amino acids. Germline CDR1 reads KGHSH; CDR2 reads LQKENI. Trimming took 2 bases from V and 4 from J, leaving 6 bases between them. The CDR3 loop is CASSPATYEQYF. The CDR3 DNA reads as TGTGCCAGCTCACCAGCAACGTACGAGCAGTACTTC.

Here the CDR3 reads CSGRTGDTGELFF. DNA for the CDR3: TGCAGCGGACGGACAGGGGACACCGGGGAGCTGTTTTTT. The chain is built from TRBV29-1 and TRBJ2-2; 9 bases agree with TRBD1. V shed 7 bases and J 3 bases; nucleotides not matched to a gene: 3. Germline V lookup: CDR1 SQVTM, CDR2 ANQGSEA. This CDR3 contains 13 residues.

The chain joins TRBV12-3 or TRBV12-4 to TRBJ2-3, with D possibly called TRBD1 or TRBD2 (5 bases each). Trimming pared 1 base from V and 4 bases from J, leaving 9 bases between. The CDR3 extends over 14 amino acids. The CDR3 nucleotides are TGTGCCAGCAGTTTAGGAGGGGCTCCAGATACGCAGTATTTT. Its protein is CASSLGGAPDTQYF.